This TCR beta chain originates from a study of early T cells in non-severe SARS-CoV-2 infection (dated by TCRdb to about 2021). At the level of the whole study: Because TCR sequencing was done on bulk RNA from unsorted whole blood, the alpha and beta chains could not be paired.

Reading from cysteine to phenylalanine, the CDR3 counts 13 amino acids. The DNA shown is the 39-base CDR3, in frame from base 1. The germline V gene sets CDR1 to SQVTM and CDR2 to ANQGSEA. Notes on this clonotype: Its specific antigen is unknown. Base qualities are not recorded, but no much larger clone differs from it by a single base.

The paper as a whole reports these results and caveats: Matching against VDJdb was skewed toward anti-spike CD8 responses, likely underestimated virus-specific expansions, and missed private and CD4 specificities.

Libraries were prepared through 5' RACE. The sample was run on a NextSeq 500. To correct for sequencing error and PCR bias, the TCR library protocol tagged individual cDNA molecules with unique molecular identifiers. Sequencing covered both TCR alpha and beta chains, and within each sample the abundances of alpha and beta sequences were tightly co-correlated. The authors processed their data as follows. V gene, J gene and CDR3 annotation of TCR sequences was performed with Decombinator V4. Expanded TCRs were defined as changing significantly between any two time points under a Poisson model with p below 0.0001. Abundances of TCRs were expressed as counts per million after normalisation to the total number of TCRs sequenced in each sample. MAIT TCRs were defined by TRAV1-2 paired with TRAJ12, TRAJ20 or TRAJ33, and iNKT TCRs by TRAV10 paired with TRAJ18. VDJdb, accessed 1 November 2021, was searched for CMV, EBV and SARS-CoV-2 annotated TCRs, excluding TCRs annotated for multiple antigens. In-frame beta chains were kept once TCRdb had trimmed the public reads at Q25 with fastp and called clones with MiXCR. Each CDR3 protein appears once, grouped with its most common genes and DNA. It is TCRdb's table, rather than the study itself, that gives the V and J calls and clone size. A total of about 61,000 distinct CDR3 sequences appear in this sample, under 14% of them only once. 1.5% to 2% of the sample is taken by the ten largest.

A case-control design nested within a healthcare worker cohort in London, UK, was used, with weekly nasopharyngeal swab PCR tests and blood sampling performed. Healthcare workers were recruited during the week of the UK lockdown, between 23 and 31 March 2020, and followed weekly for up to 16 weeks. The receptor chain draws on TRBV29-1 and TRBJ2-2; a stretch of 9 junction bases matches TRBD1. The receptor was derived from an adult who was a healthcare worker with PCR-confirmed SARS-CoV-2 infection or an uninfected control (not recorded which). What was sequenced was whole blood. This receptor has the CDR3 CSAQGAVPGELFF. The DNA sequence reads TGCAGTGCACAGGGGGCGGTTCCCGGGGAGCTGTTTTTT.